A selection of T cell receptor beta chains follows, all from one sample in a study of blood T cell repertoires in COVID-19. The repertoire was sequenced with immunoSEQ multiplex PCR; TCRdb's copy has only in-frame clones and lacks some. Among tens of thousands of clones listed, roughly four fifths were seen once. Sequencing was done on a sample of peripheral blood. Receptor source: a woman aged 70-85 years with acute or convalescent COVID-19. Each CDR3 is given with its conserved first and last residue. The D gene is left open where the match is weak. Size values are once, few and many counts, or a class for expanded clones, and some rows have none.

. TRBJ1-2 . TRBV7-9 TGTGCCAGCAGCTTAGCTACAGGGTACTATGGCTACACCTTC CASSLATGYYGYTF
TRBD1 TRBJ1-1 . TRBV7-2 TGTGCCAGCAGTCCCCCAGGGGGAAGAACTGAAGCTTTCTTT CASSPPGGRTEAFF
TRBD1 TRBJ1-3 few TRBV11-2 TGTGCCAGCAGCTTATATTCAGGGGGCGCCGGAAACACCATATATTTT CASSLYSGGAGNTIYF
TRBD2 TRBJ2-7 . TRBV30 TGTGCCTGGAGTGTACAAGCGGGGGCCTACGAGCAGTACTTC CAWSVQAGAYEQYF
TRBD1 TRBJ1-2 . TRBV9 TGTGCCAGCAGCGTAACAGGGGCCGGTGGCTACACCTTC CASSVTGAGGYTF
. TRBJ1-3 . TRBV11-3 TGTGCCAGCAGCCCCAGGGATGGAAACACCATATATTTT CASSPRDGNTIYF
TRBD1 TRBJ1-1 . TRBV6-5 TGTGCCAGCAGTAAACAGGGGGTCACTGAAGCTTTCTTT CASSKQGVTEAFF
TRBD1 TRBJ1-6 . TRBV9 TGTGCCAGCAGCGCCGGACAGGGGAAGAATTCACCCCTCCACTTT CASSAGQGKNSPLHF
TRBD2 TRBJ2-3 . TRBV18 TGTGCCAGCTCACCACAGGGACTAGCGCGCGGGGCCACAGATACGCAGTATTTT CASSPQGLARGATDTQYF
TRBD1 TRBJ1-1 . TRBV7-9 TGTGCCAGCAGCTTCCCTTCTCTCGACAGGGGAAGGATGAACACTGAAGCTTTCTTT CASSFPSLDRGRMNTEAFF
. TRBJ1-1 . TRBV7-9 TGTGCCAGCAGCTACTGGGGCTCAAGGACTGAAGCTTTCTTT CASSYWGSRTEAFF
. TRBJ2-3 . TRBV7-6 TGTGCCAGCAGCTTCGGGACAGATACGCAGTATTTT CASSFGTDTQYF
TRBD1 TRBJ1-2 . TRBV3-1/TRBV3-2 TGTGCCAGCAGCCCGTCCGGGACAGGGAACTATGGCTACACCTTC CASSPSGTGNYGYTF
TRBD2 TRBJ2-7 . TRBV7-8 TGTGCCAGCAGATACAGGGTAGCGGGAAAGGACGAGCAGTACTTC CASRYRVAGKDEQYF
TRBD2 TRBJ2-3 few TRBV5-1 TGCGCCAGCAGCTTGTGGACTAGAACGGATACGCAGTATTTT CASSLWTRTDTQYF
. TRBJ1-5 . TRBV6-5 TGTGCCAGCAGTCCTTCAGGGTATCAGCCCCAGCATTTT CASSPSGYQPQHF
. TRBJ2-5 . TRBV28 TGTGCCAGCACCCTACGCCGATTGCACCAAGAGACCCAGTACTTC CASTLRRLHQETQYF
TRBD1 TRBJ1-1 once TRBV29-1 TGCAGCGCCGGACAGGGGAGGAACACTGAAGCTTTCTTT CSAGQGRNTEAFF
. TRBJ2-5 . TRBV6-2/TRBV6-3 TGTGCCAGCAGTTACTCGCAGGGGCAGGTCAGAGAGACCCAGTACTTC CASSYSQGQVRETQYF
TRBD2 TRBJ2-3 . TRBV14 TGTGCCAGCAGCCCAGCCCCGACTAGCGGATATACGCAGTATTTT CASSPAPTSGYTQYF
TRBD1 TRBJ2-5 . TRBV5-5 TGTGCCAGCAGCCTAACACCGGGACAGGGGGCTCCGGAGACCCAGTACTTC CASSLTPGQGAPETQYF
. TRBJ1-1 . TRBV2 TGTGCCAGCAGCAGGGTCGGAAGCACTGAAGCTTTCTTT CASSRVGSTEAFF
TRBD1 TRBJ2-4 . TRBV5-1 TGCGCCAGCAGCGAAGGACAGGGGTTCAAAAACATTCAGTACTTC CASSEGQGFKNIQYF
. TRBJ2-7 . TRBV6-5 TGTGCCAGCAGTTACTCTCCAAGGAGCTCCTACGAGCAGTACTTC CASSYSPRSSYEQYF
TRBD1 TRBJ1-2 . TRBV28 TGTGCCAGCAGCACCCGGAGGGGGCAAGGAGGCTACACCTTC CASSTRRGQGGYTF
. TRBJ2-5 . TRBV18 TGTGCCAGCTCTGGTACTAGTTCCGAGACCCAGTACTTC CASSGTSSETQYF
. TRBJ1-3 few TRBV4-2 TGTGCCAGCAGCCCAGCGGGAACTGGAAACACCATATATTTT CASSPAGTGNTIYF